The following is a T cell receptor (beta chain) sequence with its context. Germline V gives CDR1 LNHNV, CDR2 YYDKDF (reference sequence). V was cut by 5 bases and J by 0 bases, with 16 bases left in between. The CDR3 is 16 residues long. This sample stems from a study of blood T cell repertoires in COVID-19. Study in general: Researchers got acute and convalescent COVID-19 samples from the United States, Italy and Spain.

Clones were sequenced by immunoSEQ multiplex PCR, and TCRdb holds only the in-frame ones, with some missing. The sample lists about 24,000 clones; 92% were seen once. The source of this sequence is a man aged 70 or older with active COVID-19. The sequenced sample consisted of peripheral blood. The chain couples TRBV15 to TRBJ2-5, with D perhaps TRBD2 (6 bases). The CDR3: CATSGLLTRYQETQYF. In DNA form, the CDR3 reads TGTGCCACCAGCGGACTACTGACACGTTACCAAGAGACCCAGTACTTC.